A selection of T cell receptor beta chains follows, all from one sample in a study of blood T cell repertoires in COVID-19. The assay was immunoSEQ multiplex PCR, and TCRdb's table has in-frame clones only and misses some. The table shows around 150,000 clones, with 80% to 95% occurring only once. Source material: peripheral blood. Source of these receptors: a man aged 25 to 40 with COVID-19, enrolled during active disease. Each CDR3 is given with its conserved first and last residue. The D gene is left open where the match is weak. A clone size is listed for some rows: how often the clone was seen (once, few, many), or a class if it is expanded.

TRBJ2-3 TRBD1 TRBV2 NA CASSGRDRATDTQYF TGTGCCAGCAGCGGCCGGGACAGGGCCACAGATACGCAGTATTTT
TRBJ2-3 TRBD1 TRBV28 NA CASSFSGQGAGDTQYF TGTGCCAGCAGTTTTTCAGGACAGGGGGCCGGAGATACGCAGTATTTT
TRBJ1-2 NA TRBV6-5 NA CASSSWTEGHNYGYTF TGTGCCAGCAGTTCATGGACAGAGGGACACAACTATGGCTACACCTTC
TRBJ1-3 NA TRBV15 NA CATSRYRVAGNTIYF TGTGCCACCAGCAGGTACAGGGTGGCTGGAAACACCATATATTTT
TRBJ1-4 TRBD1 TRBV4-3 NA CASSQDWTGTPQKLFF TGCGCCAGCAGCCAAGATTGGACAGGGACGCCCCAAAAACTGTTTTTT
TRBJ2-7 TRBD2 TRBV6-2/TRBV6-3 once CASSGTSGAYEQYF TGTGCCAGCAGCGGGACTAGCGGAGCCTACGAGCAGTACTTC
TRBJ2-3 NA TRBV11-2 NA CASSSGTFTDTQYF TGTGCCAGCAGCTCCGGGACATTCACAGATACGCAGTATTTT
TRBJ2-5 NA TRBV27 NA CASSREETQYF TGTGCCAGCAGTCGGGAAGAGACCCAGTACTTC
TRBJ2-7 TRBD2 TRBV27 few CASSLGLAGGGYEQYF TGTGCCAGCAGTTTGGGACTAGCGGGAGGGGGCTACGAGCAGTACTTC
TRBJ2-3 NA TRBV30 few CAWSVLSSQYF TGTGCCTGGAGTGTACTAAGTTCGCAGTATTTT
TRBJ2-1 NA TRBV28 few CASASGVPNEQFF TGTGCCAGCGCATCGGGAGTGCCAAATGAGCAGTTCTTC
TRBJ2-1 TRBD2 TRBV3-1/TRBV3-2 NA CASSPHTAGNYNEQFF TGTGCCAGCAGCCCCCATACAGCGGGAAATTACAATGAGCAGTTCTTC
TRBJ2-2 NA TRBV5-1 NA CASSGYQAGTGGELFF TGCGCCAGCAGCGGCTACCAAGCGGGCACGGGCGGGGAGCTGTTTTTT
TRBJ2-7 TRBD1 TRBV7-3 NA CASSWDSSSYEQYF TGTGCCAGCAGTTGGGACAGTTCTTCCTACGAGCAGTACTTC